This paragraph reports one T cell receptor beta chain. Germline V gives CDR1 SEHNR, CDR2 FQNEAQ (reference sequence). This CDR3 has 13 amino acids. The junction had 2 bases not matched to a gene; V was cut back by 0 bases and J by 7 bases. Using immunoSEQ multiplex PCR, the repertoire was profiled, and TCRdb retains in-frame clones only, with some absent. The data contain some 66,000 clones, around 88% of them singletons. The source of the sample is a study of OX40 agonist ivuxolimab in advanced cancers. About the research overall: Enrollees could have had prior anti-PD-1, anti-PD-L1 or anti-CTLA-4 therapy, which over 35% had received.

This TCR was sampled from an adult with an advanced solid tumor such as melanoma, head and neck, liver or kidney cancer. The rearrangement uses TRBV7-9 and TRBJ1-2; 7 nucleotides align to TRBD1. Source: CD4+ or CD8+ T cells sorted from blood, taken in a trial of the OX40 agonist ivuxolimab. The CDR3 spells CASSLAAGGGYTF. CDR3 DNA: TGTGCCAGCAGCTTAGCGGCAGGGGGTGGCTACACCTTC.